The 26 T cell receptor beta chains given below trace back to one sample, sequenced in a study of post-analysis software for immune sequencing data. Study-wide points: Patients used five TRBV segments, including TRBV5-6, TRBV5-1 and TRBV20-1, more often than controls.

These TCRs are of unknown antigen specificity. Unique molecular identifiers were carried by the TCR beta cDNA libraries. Each CDR3 protein gets one entry after TCRdb re-called the PCR reads with MiXCR. The sample holds roughly 800,000 distinct CDR3 sequences, about 50% seen once. Sequenced input: blood. Every receptor here comes from a girl between 10 and 17 years old with multiple sclerosis.

This clonotype was seen only a few times. The chain carries TRBV20-1 and TRBJ1-5, with D possibly matching TRBD1 (6 bases). The CDR3 covers 14 residues. Trimming cost V 1 base and J 3 bases, with 10 bases left between them. In germline, CDR1 is DFQATT, CDR2 SNEGSKA (reference sequence). Here the CDR3 DNA reads TGCAGTGCTAGAGCCGGACAGAACAATCAGCCCCAGCATTTT. Amino acids: CSARAGQNNQPQHF.

The V and J genes are TRBV20-1 and TRBJ2-1; D perhaps matches TRBD2 (5 bases). The CDR3 totals 12 residues. Germline values: CDR1 DFQATT, CDR2 SNEGSKA (reference sequence). Trimming pared 6 bases from V and 10 bases from J, leaving 16 bases between. The CDR3 DNA reads TGCAGTGCCGACCCCCTCGAGGGCGAGCAGTTCTTC. Protein: CSADPLEGEQFF.

The chain carries TRBV12-3 or TRBV12-4 and TRBJ2-5; D gene ambiguous. This CDR3 is 13 amino acids long. The ends were cut back, 2 bases at V and 5 bases at J, with 9 bases in the middle. For the CDR3, the DNA is TGTGCCAGCAGTTTAATTTCTCCGGAGACCCAGTACTTC. This sequence encodes CASSLISPETQYF.

The gene calls are TRBV6-6 and TRBJ2-7; D is uncertain. V shed 4 bases and J shed 0 bases, with 19 bases lying between them. Germline loops: CDR1 MNHNY, CDR2 SVGAGI (reference sequence). This CDR3 is 17 amino acids long. The DNA of the CDR3 is TGTGCCAGCAGTTCCCTCATCGCAAGAATTAGCTCCTACGAGCAGTACTTC. Encoded protein: CASSSLIARISSYEQYF.

This clonotype occurred a few times. The chain carries TRBV7-9 and TRBJ2-5; D is perhaps TRBD2 (6 bases). Germline V CDR1 and CDR2: SEHNR, FQNEAQ (reference sequence). The CDR3 runs 14 residues. The V gene lost 5 bases and the J gene lost 6 bases, with 16 bases spanning the gap. The CDR3 DNA reads TGTGCCAGCAGCCGGGCTAGCGTGGGTAAGACCCAGTACTTC. Protein product: CASSRASVGKTQYF.

The CDR3 spells CASSEWARPDYNEQFF. The CDR3 DNA reads as TGTGCCAGCAGTGAATGGGCGAGACCCGACTACAATGAGCAGTTCTTC. This chain links TRBV2 with TRBJ2-1, with no clear D. Germline CDR1 and CDR2: SNHLY and FYNNEI. V lost 2 bases and J 3 bases, leaving 14 bases between the germline ends. The CDR3 runs to 16 residues.

As regards this clonotype: Relative to the germline gene, one junction end is altered; a read error may explain this. The chain carries TRBV4-2 and TRBJ1-5; 7 nucleotides match TRBD1. Per the germline V gene, CDR1 is LGHNA and CDR2 is YNFKEQ. The CDR3 consists of 16 residues. CDR3 in DNA: TGTGCCAGCAGCCCAGAGGGGGCATCCAGCAATCAGTCCCAGCATTTT. This translates into CASSPEGASSNQSQHF.

The chain combines TRBV12-3 or TRBV12-4 with TRBJ2-3; 9 positions match TRBD2. The ends lost 5 bases at V and 3 bases at J; junction bases unmatched: 9. This CDR3 has 16 amino acids. The DNA of the CDR3 is TGTGCCAGCAGTCTAGGACTAGCGCTGAGGACAGATACGCAGTATTTT. It encodes CASSLGLALRTDTQYF.

The rearrangement uses TRBV20-1 and TRBJ2-1, with 14 bases that match TRBD2. This CDR3 region has 18 residues. Germline V lookup: CDR1 DFQATT, CDR2 SNEGSKA (reference sequence). Trimming took 4 bases from V and 0 from J; bases not matched to a gene: 8. The CDR3 nucleotides read TGCAGTGCTACGAGCGGACTAGCGGGAGGCAGCTCCTACAATGAGCAGTTCTTC. This codes for CSATSGLAGGSSYNEQFF.

This chain joins TRBV2 and TRBJ2-3; 13 bases fit TRBD2. V was clipped by 6 bases and J by 6 bases; unmatched bases: 15. CDR3 length: 18 residues. Germline V gives CDR1 SNHLY, CDR2 FYNNEI. This CDR3 reads CASSEHGLAGDDSDTQYF. The CDR3 coding sequence is TGTGCCAGCAGCGAACATGGACTAGCGGGAGACGATTCGGATACGCAGTATTTT.

In this sample, this clonotype turned up a few times. This chain joins TRBV27 and TRBJ2-7, with 8 nucleotides matching TRBD1. V was clipped by 5 bases and J by 2 bases; unmatched bases: 5. Per germline, CDR1 MNHEY and CDR2 SMNVEV (reference sequence). The CDR3 covers 14 residues. In DNA, the CDR3 is TGTGCCAGCAGTCCCCCGGACAGGGCCTACGAGCAGTACTTC. Residues: CASSPPDRAYEQYF.

The V gene is TRBV5-5, the J gene TRBJ2-4, with a tentative D call TRBD1 (6 bases). The tail of the sequence fits TRBJ2-7 better, so the J call may be wrong. The germline CDR1 and CDR2 sequences are SGHKS and YYEKEE (reference sequence). The CDR3 is 16 amino acids. CDR3 DNA sequence: TGTGCCAGCAGTCCTACCGGGACATTAAAATCCTACGAGCAGTACTTC. Protein: CASSPTGTLKSYEQYF.

The chain combines TRBV15 with TRBJ1-2, with TRBD1 as a possible D gene (5 bases). CDR1 and CDR2 (germline): LNHNV, YYDKDF (reference sequence). There are 17 residues in the CDR3. V lost 3 bases to trimming and J lost 5 bases, with 22 bases between them. In DNA, the CDR3 is TGTGCCACCAGCAGCTCCTGGGGGGGAGACGGCTCTTATGGCTACACCTTC. Protein: CATSSSWGGDGSYGYTF.

The rearrangement uses TRBV20-1 and TRBJ2-5, with 13 positions matching TRBD2. The germline V gene encodes CDR1 DFQATT and CDR2 SNEGSKA (reference sequence). The junction had 4 bases not matched to a gene; V was cut back by 1 base and J by 5 bases. CDR3 length: 15 amino acids. Written as DNA, the CDR3 is TGCAGTGCTAGAGGCCTACTAGCGGGGGGGGAGACCCAGTACTTC. This translates into CSARGLLAGGETQYF.

The chain carries TRBV7-2 and TRBJ2-5; D gene ambiguous. With the DNA end fitting TRBJ2-7 better, the J assignment may be wrong. This CDR3 spans 15 amino acids. The germline CDR1 and CDR2 sequences are SGHTA and FQGNSA. The CDR3 coding sequence is TGTGCCAGCAGCTTAGTTGACAAAAAAAGATACGAGCAGTACTTC. It yields the protein CASSLVDKKRYEQYF.

This clonotype was found once. The CDR3 region is CASSLETGIYGYTF. The CDR3 DNA follows: TGCGCCAGCAGCTTGGAGACAGGCATCTATGGCTACACCTTC. The chain joins TRBV5-1 to TRBJ1-2; TRBD1 is a possible D gene (6 bases). Between the trimmed V and J ends, which lost 0 bases and 4 bases, there was a span of 10 bases. CDR3 length: 14 residues. Germline CDR1 reads SGHRS; CDR2 reads YFSETQ.

This clonotype was detected a few times. This sequence joins TRBV10-3 and TRBJ2-1; TRBD1 agrees at 7 bases. The V gene's germline CDR1 is ENHRY and CDR2 SYGVKD. Losses at the gene ends were 3 bases for V and 5 bases for J; bases not matched to a gene: 1. This CDR3 comprises 13 residues. The CDR3 DNA reads TGTGCCATCAGTGACGGACAGGACAATGAGCAGTTCTTC. It yields the protein CAISDGQDNEQFF.

V is TRBV6-5 and J is TRBJ2-5; D is tentatively TRBD1 or TRBD2 (5 bases each). The V gene's germline CDR1 is MNHEY and CDR2 SVGAGI. V was clipped by 6 bases and J by 7 bases, with 21 bases between them. This CDR3 has 15 residues. CDR3 amino acids: CASRSDSGSWGTQYF. The CDR3 DNA follows: TGTGCCAGCAGGAGCGACAGTGGGAGTTGGGGGACCCAGTACTTC.

This clonotype was observed a single time. This chain connects TRBV5-1 to TRBJ2-3; 11 nucleotides align to TRBD2. The V segment lost 0 bases and the J segment 6 bases; nucleotides outside the gene matches: 6. CDR1 is SGHRS and CDR2 is YFSETQ in the germline V gene. The CDR3 has 16 residues. DNA for the CDR3: TGCGCCAGCAGCTTGGGACTAGCGGGGTCTCACGATACGCAGTATTTT. It codes for CASSLGLAGSHDTQYF.

This clonotype was counted only a few times. CDR3 protein: CASSRDRGSLGYTF. The CDR3 coding sequence is TGTGCCAGCAGCCGGGACAGGGGAAGCCTGGGCTACACCTTC. The V call is TRBV7-9, the J call TRBJ1-2; 10 bases are shared with TRBD1. Germline V CDR1 and CDR2: SEHNR, FQNEAQ (reference sequence). J was trimmed by 8 bases and V by 5 bases; bases with no gene match: 8. CDR3 length: 14 residues. The full variable domain, completed using reference TRBV7-9 and TRBJ1-2, is DTGVSQNPRHKITKRGQNVTFRCDPISEHNRLYWYRQTLGQGPEFLTYFQNEAQLEKSRLLSDRFSAERPKGSFSTLEIQRTEQGDSAMYLCASSRDRGSLGYTFGSGTRLTVV.

This sequence joins TRBV7-6 and TRBJ2-7; D unresolved. The ends were cut back, 5 bases at V and 3 bases at J, with 14 bases in the middle. Germline values: CDR1 SGHVS, CDR2 FNYEAQ. This CDR3 has 14 residues. CDR3 residues: CASSHLGPNYEQYF. CDR3 coding DNA: TGTGCCAGCAGCCACCTCGGACCAAACTACGAGCAGTACTTC.

Only a few counts were recorded for this clonotype. The chain couples TRBV29-1 to TRBJ1-2, with unresolved D. Germline lookup yields CDR1 SQVTM and CDR2 ANQGSEA. The V end was cut by 4 bases, the J end by 3 bases, with 12 bases between. The CDR3 spans 13 residues. In nucleotides, the CDR3 is TGCAGCGTTGCCGCCGACACCTACTATGGCTACACCTTC. It encodes CSVAADTYYGYTF. The full variable domain, with the rest looked up from reference TRBV29-1 and TRBJ1-2, is SAVISQKPSRDICQRGTSLTIQCQVDSQVTMMFWYRQQPGQSLTLIATANQGSEATYESGFVIDKFPISRPNLTFSTLTVSNMSPEDSSIYLCSVAADTYYGYTFGSGTRLTVV.

The chain is built from TRBV29-1 and TRBJ2-1, with D maybe TRBD1 (5 bases). The germline gives CDR1 SQVTM, CDR2 ANQGSEA. V lost 8 bases, J lost 7 bases, and 24 bases lay in between. The CDR3 contains 15 residues. In DNA, the CDR3 is TGCAGCTCCTCCCTTCTGGGGCTAGAGGTTAATGAGCAGTTCTTC. Translating gives CSSSLLGLEVNEQFF.

In regard to this clonotype: Germline and junction disagree at one end, which may indicate a read error. This chain links TRBV29-1 with TRBJ1-2; TRBD1 is a possible D gene (5 bases). The germline gives CDR1 SQVTM, CDR2 ANQGSEA. The CDR3 contains 13 residues. CDR3 coding DNA: TGCAGCGTGGAAGAGGGGAACAGCTATGGCTACACCTTC. Protein product: CSVEEGNSYGYTF. Variable domain in full (rest from reference TRBV29-1 and TRBJ1-2): SAVISQKPSRDICQRGTSLTIQCQVDSQVTMMFWYRQQPGQSLTLIATANQGSEATYESGFVIDKFPISRPNLTFSTLTVSNMSPEDSSIYLCSVEEGNSYGYTFGSGTRLTVV.

This clonotype has more than one count but fewer than ten. The chain has TRBV6-5 and TRBJ2-1; 7 positions agree with TRBD1. Germline CDR1 is MNHEY and CDR2 is SVGAGI. There are 15 residues in the CDR3. The junction had 5 bases not matched to a gene; V was cut back by 2 bases and J by 4 bases. CDR3 nucleotides: TGTGCCAGCAGTTACGACAGGGACCCATACAATGAGCAGTTCTTC. Its translation: CASSYDRDPYNEQFF.

The chain carries TRBV6-1 and TRBJ1-5; no clear D. This CDR3 is 17 amino acids long. CDR1 and CDR2 (germline): MNHNS, SASEGT. V was shortened by 8 bases and J by 0 bases, with 20 bases between the two germline ends. This chain's CDR3 is CASGTGITWDSNQPQHF. The DNA of the CDR3 is TGTGCCAGCGGCACCGGTATAACGTGGGATAGCAATCAGCCCCAGCATTTT.